The clone carrying this T cell receptor (beta chain) has a count of ten or more. Its target is unknown. The CDR3 length is 11 residues. Germline CDR1 reads MNHNS; CDR2 reads SASEGT. Trimming removed 7 bases at V and 8 bases at J, with 11 bases between. This entry comes from a study of regulatory T cells in long-lasting Graves disease. Overall study findings and caveats: Accuracy could have been hurt by small sample size.

The time point here: persistent/refractory GD, antithyroid drugs over 5 years with positive TRAb. PBMC RNA served as the TCR library source. In building TCR beta libraries, iRepertoire HTBI primers were used together with Arm-PCR of CDR3 regions. Under the authors' procedure: Looking across samples, the authors found under 75 TRBV and some 15 TRBJ segments. TCRdb re-called the multiplex PCR reads with MiXCR, one entry per CDR3 protein. TCRdb assigned the V and J calls; the authors' analysis was not used. The table records fewer than 450,000 distinct CDR3 sequences, less than 25% of them present only once.

This receptor was identified in a female donor with Graves disease. Sequenced material: peripheral blood mononuclear cells (PBMCs), taken when the disease was refractory, from a patient treated with antithyroid drugs. V usage is TRBV6-1 and J usage is TRBJ1-2; a weak D match, TRBD1 (5 bases). DNA for the CDR3: TGTGCCAGCACCCGGGGGTACGGCTACACCTTC. This codes for CASTRGYGYTF.